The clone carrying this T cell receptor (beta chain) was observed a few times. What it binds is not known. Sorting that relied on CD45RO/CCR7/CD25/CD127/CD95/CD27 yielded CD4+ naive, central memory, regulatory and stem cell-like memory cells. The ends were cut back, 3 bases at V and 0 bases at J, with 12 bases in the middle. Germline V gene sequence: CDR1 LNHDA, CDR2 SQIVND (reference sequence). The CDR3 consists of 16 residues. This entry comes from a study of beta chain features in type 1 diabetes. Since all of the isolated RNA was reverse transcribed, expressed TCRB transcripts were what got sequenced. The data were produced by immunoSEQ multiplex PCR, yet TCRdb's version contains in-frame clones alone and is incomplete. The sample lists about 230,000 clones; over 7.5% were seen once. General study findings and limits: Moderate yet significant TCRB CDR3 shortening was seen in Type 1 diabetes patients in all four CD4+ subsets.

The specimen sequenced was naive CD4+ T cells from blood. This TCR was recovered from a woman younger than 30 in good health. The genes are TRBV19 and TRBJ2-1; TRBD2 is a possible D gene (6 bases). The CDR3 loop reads CASSMISGTSYNEQFF. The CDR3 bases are TGTGCCAGTAGTATGATTAGCGGAACCTCCTACAATGAGCAGTTCTTC.